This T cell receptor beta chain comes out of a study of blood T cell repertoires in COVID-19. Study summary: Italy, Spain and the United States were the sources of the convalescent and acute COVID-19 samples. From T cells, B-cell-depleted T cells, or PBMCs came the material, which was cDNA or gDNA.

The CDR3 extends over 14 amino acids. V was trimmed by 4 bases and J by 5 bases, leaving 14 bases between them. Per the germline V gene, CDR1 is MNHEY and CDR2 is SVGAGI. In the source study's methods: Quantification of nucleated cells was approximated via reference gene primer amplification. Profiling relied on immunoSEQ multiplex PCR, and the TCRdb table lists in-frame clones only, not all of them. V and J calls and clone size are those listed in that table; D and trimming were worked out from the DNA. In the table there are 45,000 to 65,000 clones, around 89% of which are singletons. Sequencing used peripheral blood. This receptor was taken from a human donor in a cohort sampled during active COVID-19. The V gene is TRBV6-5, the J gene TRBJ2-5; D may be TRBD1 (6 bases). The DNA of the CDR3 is TGTGCCAGCAGTTTCGCGGACAGCCGGGAGACCCAGTACTTC. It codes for CASSFADSRETQYF.